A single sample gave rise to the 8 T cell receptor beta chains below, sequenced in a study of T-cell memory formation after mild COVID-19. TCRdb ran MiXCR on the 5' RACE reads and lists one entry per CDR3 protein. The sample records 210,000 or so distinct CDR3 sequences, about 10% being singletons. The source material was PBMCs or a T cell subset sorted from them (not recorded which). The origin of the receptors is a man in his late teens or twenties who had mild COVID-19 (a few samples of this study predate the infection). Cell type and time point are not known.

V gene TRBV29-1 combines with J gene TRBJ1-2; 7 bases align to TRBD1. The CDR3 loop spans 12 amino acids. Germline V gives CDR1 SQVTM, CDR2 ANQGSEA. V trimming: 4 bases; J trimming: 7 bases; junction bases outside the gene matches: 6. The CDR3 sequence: CSVAHRGSGYTF. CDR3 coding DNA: TGCAGCGTTGCCCACAGGGGAAGTGGCTACACCTTC.

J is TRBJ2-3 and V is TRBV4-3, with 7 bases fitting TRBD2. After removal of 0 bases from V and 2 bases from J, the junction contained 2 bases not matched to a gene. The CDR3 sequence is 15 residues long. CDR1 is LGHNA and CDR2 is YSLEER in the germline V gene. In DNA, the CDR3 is TGCGCCAGCAGCCAAGACGCGGGGGTCACAGATACGCAGTATTTT. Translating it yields CASSQDAGVTDTQYF.

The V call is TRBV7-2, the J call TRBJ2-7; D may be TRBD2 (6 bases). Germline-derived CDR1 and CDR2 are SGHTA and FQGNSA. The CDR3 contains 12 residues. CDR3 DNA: TGTGCCAGCAGCTTAGAGCGGCGGGGCCACCTCGTC. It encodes CASSLERRGHLV.

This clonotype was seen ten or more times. The CDR3 sequence: CASSYASYWEAFF. CDR3 in DNA: TGTGCCAGCAGTTACGCGTCATATTGGGAAGCTTTCTTT. V is TRBV6-5 and J is TRBJ1-1; no definite D call. The CDR3 spans 13 residues. Germline V gene sequence: CDR1 MNHEY, CDR2 SVGAGI. Trimming took 2 bases from V and 8 from J, leaving 12 bases between them.

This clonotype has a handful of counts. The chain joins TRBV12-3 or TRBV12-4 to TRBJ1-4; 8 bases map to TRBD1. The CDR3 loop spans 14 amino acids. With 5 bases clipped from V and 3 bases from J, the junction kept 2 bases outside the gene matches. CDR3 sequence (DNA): TGTGCCAGCAGTCCAGGGGGCTCTAATGAAAAACTGTTTTTT. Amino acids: CASSPGGSNEKLFF.

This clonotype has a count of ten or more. CDR3 bases: TGCGCCAGCAGCTCCCCAGAGCGGGGAGTTACAGATACGCAGTATTTT. Translation: CASSSPERGVTDTQYF. This chain joins TRBV4-1 and TRBJ2-3; 7 bases fit TRBD2. The CDR3 consists of 16 residues. Per germline, CDR1 MGHRA and CDR2 YSYEKL. The V segment lost 5 bases and the J segment 3 bases; nucleotides outside the gene matches: 11.

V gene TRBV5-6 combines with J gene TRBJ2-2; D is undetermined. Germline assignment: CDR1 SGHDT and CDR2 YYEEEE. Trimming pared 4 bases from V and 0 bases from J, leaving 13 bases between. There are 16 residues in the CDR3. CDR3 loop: CASSDVGRTNTGELFF. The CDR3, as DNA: TGTGCCAGCAGCGATGTAGGACGGACGAACACCGGGGAGCTGTTTTTT. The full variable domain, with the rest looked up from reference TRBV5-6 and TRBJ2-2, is DAGVTQSPTHLIKTRGQQVTLRCSPKSGHDTVSWYQQALGQGPQFIFQYYEEEERQRGNFPDRFSGHQFPNYSSELNVNALLLGDSALYLCASSDVGRTNTGELFFGEGSRLTVL.

CDR3 protein: CASTQSGGAPPDTQYF. As DNA, the CDR3 is TGTGCCAGCACCCAATCGGGCGGGGCTCCCCCAGATACGCAGTATTTT. J is TRBJ2-3 and V is TRBV7-8, with D possibly being TRBD2 (6 bases). V was cut by 7 bases and J by 4 bases, with 21 bases left in between. Germline V gives CDR1 SGHVS, CDR2 FQNEAQ. This CDR3 is 16 amino acids long.